One sample yielded the 5 T cell receptor beta chains listed below, sequenced in a study of T cell changes during pregnancy in multiple sclerosis. The data were produced by immunoSEQ multiplex PCR, yet TCRdb's version contains in-frame clones alone and is incomplete. The profile covers some 80,000 clones, with roughly nine tenths appearing a single time and more than 2% taken by the ten largest. The sample in question was peripheral blood, obtained in the first trimester of pregnancy. The origin of the receptors is a female donor with multiple sclerosis, enrolled in a pregnancy study.

A remark on this clone: The junction departs from germline at one end; a sequencing error may be responsible. This rearrangement joins TRBV7-7 to TRBJ2-7; TRBD1 agrees at 8 bases. Per the germline V gene, CDR1 is SSHAT and CDR2 is FNYEAQ (reference sequence). The CDR3 sequence is 14 residues long. The CDR3 here is CASSPGQGTYEQYF. CDR3 nucleotides: TGTGCTAGCAGCCCCGGACAGGGAACGTACGAGCAGTACTTC.

The chain combines TRBV18 with TRBJ1-3, with TRBD1 matching 10 bases. The ends lost 4 bases at V and 2 bases at J; junction bases unmatched: 2. There are 15 residues in the CDR3. Per the germline V gene, CDR1 is KGHSH and CDR2 is LQKENI. The CDR3 nucleotides are TGTGCCAGCTCACATGGGACAGGGGCTGGAAACACCATATATTTT. Its translation is CASSHGTGAGNTIYF.

This chain links TRBV4-2 with TRBJ2-4; 11 bases match TRBD2. The CDR3 is 22 residues long. CDR1 LGHNA and CDR2 YNFKEQ come from the germline V gene. The trim removed 1 base at V and 1 base at J, leaving 18 bases unmatched. The CDR3 nucleotides read TGTGCCAGCAGCCAAGGCCCCATAGCGGGAGGGCCTCTACGGTTGGCCAAAAACATTCAGTACTTC. This codes for CASSQGPIAGGPLRLAKNIQYF.

This chain joins TRBV7-6 and TRBJ2-7; D possibly corresponds to TRBD2 (5 bases). The germline CDR1 and CDR2 sequences are SGHVS and FNYEAQ. V gave up 4 bases and J gave up 4 bases, with 11 bases separating them. The CDR3 spans 13 residues. The CDR3 here is CASSSGREYEQYF. For the CDR3, the DNA is TGTGCCAGCAGCTCTGGACGGGAATACGAGCAGTACTTC.

The chain is built from TRBV9 and TRBJ2-1, with D maybe TRBD1 (5 bases). Trimming cost V 1 base and J 5 bases, with 7 bases left between them. The CDR3 loop spans 13 amino acids. CDR1 and CDR2 (germline): SGDLS, YYNGEE. This chain's CDR3 is CASSVRGNNEQFF. The CDR3 DNA sequence: TGTGCCAGCAGCGTAAGGGGAAACAATGAGCAGTTCTTC.